This T cell receptor beta chain emerged from a study of blood T cell repertoires in COVID-19. Study in general: Samples representing acute and convalescent COVID-19 were sourced from the United States, Italy and Spain. Nucleic acid was either cDNA or gDNA, and it came from T cells, B-cell-depleted T cells, or PBMCs.

Trimming removed 3 bases from V and 2 bases from J, with 17 bases in between. The CDR3 runs to 17 residues. CDR1 and CDR2 (germline): MGHRA, YSYEKL. As handled by the study authors: It was from reference gene primer amplification that nucleated cell counts were estimated. The method was immunoSEQ multiplex PCR; TCRdb's version includes in-frame clones alone and lacks a portion of them. V, J and clone size are those of that table, while D and trimming were read from the DNA. In the table there are about 54,000 clones, around 85% of which are singletons. The specimen was peripheral blood. The V gene is TRBV4-1, the J gene TRBJ2-1; tentative D call: TRBD1 (5 bases). This clonotype originated in a man aged 35 to 55 with active COVID-19. The chain's CDR3 is CASSHLIRGRTYNEQFF. In nucleotides, the CDR3 is TGCGCCAGCAGCCATCTAATTAGGGGCAGGACCTACAATGAGCAGTTCTTC.